This T cell receptor (beta chain) derives from a study of blood T cell repertoires in COVID-19. Per the study methods: Reference gene primer amplification gave nucleated cell count estimates. Libraries were prepared by immunoSEQ multiplex PCR; TCRdb keeps only in-frame clonotypes and omits some of them. V, J and clone size are taken as reported in that table, and D and trimming were inferred from the DNA itself. The table records 60,000 to 70,000 clones, roughly 77% of them present only once. The TCR originated in a man at least 80 years old with acute or convalescent COVID-19. The sequenced sample was peripheral blood.

The CDR3 nucleotides are TGTGCCACCAGTGCCTCGAGGGCGACCTACAATGAGCAGTTCTTC. Amino acid sequence: CATSASRATYNEQFF. The chain uses TRBV24-1 and TRBJ2-1; possible D gene TRBD2, 5 bases. Germline lookup yields CDR1 KGHDR and CDR2 SFDVKD. The V and J ends lost 5 bases and 2 bases respectively, with 12 bases between them. The CDR3 is 15 amino acids.